This T cell receptor beta chain was sequenced in a study of CD8+ T cells in alopecia areata. Across the whole study: Treated individuals took tofacitinib by mouth, 5 to 10 mg twice daily.

cDNA reverse transcribed from extracted RNA served as the sequencing template. Assay: immunoSEQ multiplex PCR; the TCRdb copy retains only in-frame clones and omits some. The sample holds roughly 250,000 clones, 67% seen once. Between the trimmed V and J ends, which lost 5 bases and 4 bases, there was a span of 9 bases. There are 13 residues in the CDR3. Germline V gene sequence: CDR1 SEHNR, CDR2 FQNEAQ (reference sequence). The sample holds a few counts of this clone. The chain couples TRBV7-9 to TRBJ1-5; perhaps TRBD1 as D (6 bases). The TCR comes from a human donor with alopecia areata. The starting material was CD4+ T cells sorted from blood, obtained at week 0. The DNA of the CDR3 is TGTGCCAGCAGCCGGGACATTAATCAGCCCCAGCATTTT. This translates into CASSRDINQPQHF.